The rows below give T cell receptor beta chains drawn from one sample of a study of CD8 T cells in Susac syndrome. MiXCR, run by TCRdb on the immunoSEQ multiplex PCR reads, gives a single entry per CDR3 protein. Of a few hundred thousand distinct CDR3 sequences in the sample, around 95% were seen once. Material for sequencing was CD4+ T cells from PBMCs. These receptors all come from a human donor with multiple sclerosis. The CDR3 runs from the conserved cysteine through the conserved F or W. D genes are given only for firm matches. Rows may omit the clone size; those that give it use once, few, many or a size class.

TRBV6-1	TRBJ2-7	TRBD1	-	CASRDDRGGYEQYF	TGTGCCAGCAGGGACGACAGGGGTGGGTACGAGCAGTACTTC
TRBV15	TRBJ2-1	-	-	CATSSYGKDSHNEQFF	TGTGCCACCAGCAGTTATGGGAAAGACTCGCACAATGAGCAGTTCTTC
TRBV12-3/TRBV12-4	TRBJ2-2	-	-	CASSLGWSGELFF	TGTGCCAGCAGTTTGGGGTGGTCCGGGGAGCTGTTTTTT
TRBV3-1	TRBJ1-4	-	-	CASSQGAFSEKLFF	TGTGCCAGCAGCCAAGGGGCCTTCTCCGAAAAACTGTTTTTT
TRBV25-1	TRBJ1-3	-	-	CASSERRTVSGNTIYF	TGTGCCAGCAGTGAAAGGCGTACAGTCTCTGGAAACACCATATATTTT
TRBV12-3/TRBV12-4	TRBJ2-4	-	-	CASTPRLLAKNIQYF	TGTGCCAGCACCCCCCGCTTACTAGCCAAAAACATTCAGTACTTC
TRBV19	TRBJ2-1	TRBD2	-	CASRPLAGDLLRNEQFF	TGTGCCAGTAGACCACTAGCGGGGGACCTGCTGCGCAATGAGCAGTTCTTC
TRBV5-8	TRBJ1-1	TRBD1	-	CASSADRKVAEAFF	TGTGCCAGCAGCGCGGACAGGAAGGTTGCTGAAGCTTTCTTT
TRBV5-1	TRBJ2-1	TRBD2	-	CASSLWGGMADNEQFF	TGCGCCAGCAGCCTTTGGGGGGGGATGGCAGACAATGAGCAGTTCTTC
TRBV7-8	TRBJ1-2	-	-	CASSWDGSYSF	TGTGCCAGCAGCTGGGACGGGTCATACTCCTTC
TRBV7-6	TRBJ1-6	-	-	CASSPRTVYNSPLHF	TGTGCCAGCAGCCCTAGGACGGTATATAATTCACCCCTCCACTTT
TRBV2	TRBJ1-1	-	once	CASSEGVDGTEAFF	TGTGCCAGCAGTGAGGGTGTTGATGGAACTGAAGCTTTCTTT
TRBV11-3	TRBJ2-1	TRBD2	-	CASSGTSAQGGQFF	TGTGCCAGCAGCGGGACTAGCGCACAAGGGGGGCAGTTCTTC
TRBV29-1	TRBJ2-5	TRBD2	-	CSAGAGGQETQYF	TGCAGCGCCGGAGCGGGGGGACAAGAGACCCAGTACTTC
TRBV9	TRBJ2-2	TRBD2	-	CASSAKAGVTPGELFF	TGTGCCAGCAGCGCCAAAGCGGGAGTAACCCCCGGGGAGCTGTTTTTT
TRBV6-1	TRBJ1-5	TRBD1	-	CASSEGTGGGQPQHF	TGTGCCAGCAGTGAAGGAACAGGGGGCGGGCAGCCCCAGCATTTT
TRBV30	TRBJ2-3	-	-	CAWSVRSSDTQYF	TGTGCCTGGAGTGTACGCTCCTCGGATACGCAGTATTTT
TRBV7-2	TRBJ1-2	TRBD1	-	CASSVNRGNYGYTF	TGTGCCAGCAGCGTGAACAGGGGTAACTATGGCTACACCTTC
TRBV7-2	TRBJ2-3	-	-	CASSLAQATDTQYF	TGTGCCAGCAGCTTAGCGCAGGCCACAGATACGCAGTATTTT
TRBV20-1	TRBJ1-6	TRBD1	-	CSARPGQGLSPLHF	TGCAGTGCTAGGCCGGGACAGGGACTTTCACCCCTCCACTTT
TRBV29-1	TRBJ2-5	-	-	CSVDLWEETQYF	TGCAGCGTCGACCTCTGGGAAGAGACCCAGTACTTC
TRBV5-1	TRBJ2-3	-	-	CASSLDGGRGTDTQYF	TGCGCCAGCAGCTTGGACGGGGGCCGGGGGACAGATACGCAGTATTTT
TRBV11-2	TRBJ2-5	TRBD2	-	CASRTPGGGPRQTQYF	TGTGCCAGCAGAACCCCGGGCGGGGGGCCGAGACAGACCCAGTACTTC
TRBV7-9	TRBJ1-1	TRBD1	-	CASSPRVARGLMNTEAFF	TGTGCCAGCAGCCCAAGGGTGGCCAGGGGGCTCATGAACACTGAAGCTTTCTTT
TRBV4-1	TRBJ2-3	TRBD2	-	CASSQDRGGHTDTQYF	TGCGCCAGCAGCCAAGATCGGGGGGGCCACACAGATACGCAGTATTTT